The next 29 T cell receptor beta chains were all read from a single sample in a study of control samples from healthy donors and cancer patients. The protocol was immunoSEQ multiplex PCR, while the TCRdb copy is restricted to in-frame clones and leaves out a portion. The sample lists around 80,000 clones, approximately 94% occurring once. The sequencing sample was made of blood. These TCRs come from a woman aged 25 to 39 in good health.

The chain carries TRBV11-2 and TRBJ2-7; maybe TRBD1 (6 bases). The CDR3 extends over 15 amino acids. V lost 5 bases, J lost 0 bases, and 14 bases lay in between. Germline CDR1 reads SGHAT; CDR2 reads FQNNGV. The CDR3 sequence is CASSPLTGISYEQYF. The CDR3 DNA sequence: TGTGCCAGCAGCCCCTTGACAGGAATCTCCTACGAGCAGTACTTC.

The gene calls are TRBV7-2 and TRBJ1-2, with D possibly matching TRBD1 (5 bases). CDR3 size: 15 residues. Germline CDR1 is SGHTA and CDR2 is FQGNSA. Deletions cut 5 bases from V and 4 bases from J, with 17 bases between. DNA for the CDR3: TGTGCCAGCAGCATCGGGGGAGCGGGGACCTATGGCTACACCTTC. Protein: CASSIGGAGTYGYTF.

The V call is TRBV2, the J call TRBJ2-2; D not certain. V gave up 7 bases and J gave up 1 base, with 7 bases separating them. The germline V gene encodes CDR1 SNHLY and CDR2 FYNNEI. The CDR3 has 13 amino acids. CDR3 amino acids: CASKQLNTGELFF. Here the CDR3 DNA reads TGTGCCAGCAAACAGTTGAACACCGGGGAGCTGTTTTTT.

The chain couples TRBV5-1 to TRBJ2-5; the match to TRBD2 covers 7 bases. The CDR3 has 13 amino acids. Germline trimming cut 6 bases from V and 5 bases from J; bases unmatched to any gene: 7. Germline values: CDR1 SGHRS, CDR2 YFSETQ. The CDR3 bases are TGCGCCAGCAATTACGGGGGGATGGAGACCCAGTACTTC. Translated, it gives CASNYGGMETQYF.

The genes are TRBV9 and TRBJ2-3, with D possibly matching TRBD1 (7 bases). V was clipped by 0 bases and J by 3 bases, with 11 bases between them. The CDR3 runs to 15 residues. The V gene's germline CDR1 is SGDLS and CDR2 YYNGEE. The CDR3 is CASSVVEGATDTQYF. Written as DNA, the CDR3 is TGTGCCAGCAGCGTAGTGGAGGGGGCTACAGATACGCAGTATTTT.

Regarding this clone: At the DNA level, this CDR3 is encoded by other sequences in the same sample as well. The V gene is TRBV5-6, the J gene TRBJ2-3; possible D gene TRBD1, 5 bases. The CDR3 loop spans 14 amino acids. Germline CDR1 and CDR2: SGHDT and YYEEEE. Trimming stripped 4 bases from V and 2 bases from J, with 11 bases between. The CDR3 DNA is TGTGCCAGCAGCCTGGGGCGGTCCACAGATACGCAGTATTTT. Translated, it gives CASSLGRSTDTQYF.

V is TRBV5-4 and J is TRBJ2-3; 7 nucleotides match TRBD2. This CDR3 spans 15 amino acids. V was pared by 0 bases and J by 1 base, with 2 bases of the junction left unmatched. Germline V gene sequence: CDR1 SGHNT, CDR2 YYREEE (reference sequence). Written as DNA, the CDR3 is TGTGCCAGCAGCTTGGATGGACTAGGCACAGATACGCAGTATTTT. Translating it yields CASSLDGLGTDTQYF.

The chain uses TRBV21-1 and TRBJ2-2; the table assigns TRBD1, which was not confirmed against the DNA. TRBV21-1 is a known pseudogene. This CDR3 region has 13 residues. CDR3 protein: CASCPGETGELFF. The CDR3 region has the DNA TGTGCCAGCTGTCCAGGGGAGACCGGGGAGCTGTTTTTT.

This chain uses TRBV7-3 with TRBJ1-1; no clear D. This CDR3 has 14 residues. V lost 1 base, J lost 5 bases, and 11 bases lay in between. Germline V CDR1 and CDR2: SGHTA, FQGTGA. CDR3: CASSLSGVETEAFF. The CDR3 bases are TGTGCCAGCAGCTTAAGCGGTGTCGAGACTGAAGCTTTCTTT.

This clone occurred once. The V and J genes are TRBV3-1 (or the pseudogene TRBV3-2) and TRBJ1-2; maybe TRBD1 (6 bases). V was cut by 4 bases and J by 8 bases, with 17 bases left in between. The CDR3 is 14 residues long. The germline CDR1 and CDR2 sequences are LGHDT and YNNKEL (reference sequence). The chain's CDR3 is CASSPTGQSGGYTF. CDR3 DNA: TGTGCCAGCAGCCCGACCGGACAGTCTGGCGGCTACACCTTC.

This clone was observed once. The chain uses TRBV6-5 and TRBJ1-3; TRBD1 aligns across 7 bases. CDR3 length: 14 residues. V was clipped by 6 bases and J by 1 base; unmatched bases: 3. The germline gives CDR1 MNHEY, CDR2 SVGAGI. CDR3 in amino acids: CASRSRGSGNTIYF. The CDR3 region has the DNA TGTGCCAGCAGAAGCAGGGGGTCTGGAAACACCATATATTTT.

The V and J genes are TRBV5-1 and TRBJ2-3; 8 bases match TRBD2. CDR1 and CDR2 (germline): SGHRS, YFSETQ. J gave up 0 bases and V 3 bases, and 9 bases lay outside the gene matches. This CDR3 is 17 amino acids long. This chain's CDR3 is CASSSLSAGGSTDTQYF. In DNA, the CDR3 is TGCGCCAGCAGCTCCCTCTCTGCGGGGGGCAGCACAGATACGCAGTATTTT.

The CDR3: CASSSDWGSYEQYF. The CDR3 DNA reads TGCGCCAGCAGCTCGGACTGGGGGAGCTACGAGCAGTACTTC. The V and J genes are TRBV5-1 and TRBJ2-7, with D possibly called TRBD1 or TRBD2 (5 bases each). V lost 3 bases, J lost 3 bases, and 13 bases lay in between. The CDR3 is 14 amino acids. Germline V gene sequence: CDR1 SGHRS, CDR2 YFSETQ.

V and J are TRBV16 and TRBJ2-6; D is uncertain. The CDR3 is 16 amino acids. The germline CDR1 and CDR2 sequences are KGHSY and FQNENV. V gave up 0 bases and J gave up 2 bases, with 8 bases separating them. CDR3 loop: CASSQSAAAGANVLTF. In nucleotides, the CDR3 is TGTGCCAGCAGCCAATCGGCGGCAGCTGGGGCCAACGTCCTGACTTTC.

The J gene is TRBJ2-5, the V gene TRBV7-2; 10 bases are a match to TRBD1. This CDR3 contains 14 residues. Trimming removed 8 bases from V and 5 bases from J; junction bases left unmatched: 8. Germline loops: CDR1 SGHTA, CDR2 FQGNSA. CDR3 protein: CASGGQGIIETQYF. The CDR3 bases are TGTGCCAGCGGGGGACAGGGGATCATCGAGACCCAGTACTTC.

The chain employs TRBV5-1 and TRBJ1-5; the D is unclear. Germline values: CDR1 SGHRS, CDR2 YFSETQ. Trimming pared 0 bases from V and 2 bases from J, leaving 3 bases between. This CDR3 spans 13 amino acids. CDR3 sequence (DNA): TGCGCCAGCAGCTTGGTTGGCAATCAGCCCCAGCATTTT. Its translation is CASSLVGNQPQHF.

The table lists this clone with a count of one. The J gene is TRBJ2-2, the V gene TRBV29-1; D gene unclear. Trimming stripped 1 base from V and 1 base from J, with 4 bases between. From germline, CDR1 is SQVTM and CDR2 ANQGSEA. CDR3 length equals 13 residues. The CDR3 coding sequence is TGCAGCGTTGAAGGGGGGAACACCGGGGAGCTGTTTTTT. Its protein is CSVEGGNTGELFF.

V usage is TRBV14 and J usage is TRBJ1-4; the D is unclear. V lost 1 base and J lost 4, with 10 bases in between. Germline CDR1 reads SGHDN; CDR2 reads FVKESK. The CDR3 sequence is 15 residues long. CDR3 nucleotide sequence: TGTGCCAGCAGCCAAGTTGCAGGATTTAATGAAAAACTGTTTTTT. It is translated as CASSQVAGFNEKLFF.

This clone was detected once. V gene TRBV18 combines with J gene TRBJ2-1; D remains ambiguous. Germline CDR1 reads KGHSH; CDR2 reads LQKENI. CDR3 length equals 16 residues. Trimming took off 2 bases at V and 0 bases at J, with 11 bases between the two ends. CDR3 protein: CASSPKTRSSYNEQFF. The DNA for the CDR3 is TGTGCCAGCTCACCAAAAACAAGGAGCTCCTACAATGAGCAGTTCTTC.

V usage is TRBV7-2 and J usage is TRBJ1-2; D is uncertain. The CDR3 covers 13 residues. Trimming left V 5 bases short and J 6 bases short, with 13 bases between. Germline CDR1 SGHTA, CDR2 FQGNSA. Here the CDR3 reads CASSIGRNHGYTF. As DNA, the CDR3 is TGTGCCAGCAGCATTGGTCGGAACCATGGCTACACCTTC.

The J gene is TRBJ2-7, the V gene TRBV13; D not resolved. The CDR3 spans 12 residues. Per germline, CDR1 PRHDT and CDR2 FYEKMQ (reference sequence). With 5 bases removed from V and 6 bases from J, the gap between germline ends came to 11 bases. CDR3 bases: TGTGCCAGCAGCCATGGGTCGGGCGAGCAGTACTTC. Residues: CASSHGSGEQYF.

This rearrangement joins TRBV19 to TRBJ2-5; D remains ambiguous. The CDR3 covers 15 residues. Deletions cut 6 bases from V and 1 base from J, with 15 bases between. Germline CDR1 LNHDA, CDR2 SQIVND (reference sequence). CDR3 residues: CASSSLGVAQETQYF. In DNA, the CDR3 is TGTGCCAGTAGCTCCTTGGGTGTGGCCCAAGAGACCCAGTACTTC.

This sequence joins TRBV11-3 and TRBJ1-1; no clear D gene. The CDR3 has 13 residues. Germline V CDR1 and CDR2: SGHNT, YENEEA. Between the trimmed V and J ends, which lost 5 bases and 3 bases, there was a span of 10 bases. The CDR3 DNA is TGTGCCAGCAGCCGGTCTGGGGACACTGAAGCTTTCTTT. Its protein product is CASSRSGDTEAFF.

The rearrangement links TRBV2 to TRBJ1-5; D not certain. Germline values: CDR1 SNHLY, CDR2 FYNNEI. V shed 3 bases and J shed 1 base, with 7 bases lying between them. The CDR3 totals 14 residues. In DNA, the CDR3 is TGTGCCAGCAGTGACCAGGAGAGCAATCAGCCCCAGCATTTT. Its translation is CASSDQESNQPQHF. The variable domain in full, completed from reference TRBV2 and TRBJ1-5, reads EPEVTQTPSHQVTQMGQEVILRCVPISNHLYFYWYRQILGQKVEFLVSFYNNEISEKSEIFDDQFSVERPDGSNFTLKIRSTKLEDSAMYFCASSDQESNQPQHFGDGTRLSIL.

The chain uses TRBV19 and TRBJ1-1; 9 positions match TRBD1. Trimming cost V 5 bases and J 10 bases; bases outside gene matches: 11. The CDR3 covers 14 residues. Germline V gene lookup returns CDR1 LNHDA and CDR2 SQIVND (reference sequence). In nucleotides, the CDR3 is TGTGCCAGTAGTTCCACAGGGGGCGCGGGAGGAGCTTTCTTT. Translating gives CASSSTGGAGGAFF.

V and J are TRBV3-1 (or the pseudogene TRBV3-2) and TRBJ2-1; D remains ambiguous. Germline loops: CDR1 LGHDT, CDR2 YNNKEL (reference sequence). The CDR3 is 15 amino acids. Deletions cut 4 bases from V and 3 bases from J, with 13 bases between. CDR3 DNA: TGTGCCAGCAGCCGGGAAAATAGGGTCTACAATGAGCAGTTCTTC. Translating gives CASSRENRVYNEQFF.

This clone has only one observation. The rearrangement uses TRBV19 and TRBJ2-1, with D perhaps matching TRBD1 (6 bases). V lost 1 base to trimming and J lost 9 bases, with 22 bases between them. The CDR3 has 17 residues. Germline CDR1 reads LNHDA; CDR2 reads SQIVND (reference sequence). For the CDR3, the DNA is TGTGCCAGTAGTATAGGCCAGACAGGCCCTCGAGGGGGTGAGCAGTTCTTC. Protein sequence: CASSIGQTGPRGGEQFF.

The chain recombines TRBV15 with TRBJ1-2, with a tentative D call TRBD1 (6 bases). The V end was cut by 3 bases, the J end by 0 bases, with 17 bases between. The CDR3 length is 17 residues. Germline V gives CDR1 LNHNV, CDR2 YYDKDF (reference sequence). CDR3 DNA: TGTGCCACCAGCAGCCCGTCGGGGGGCTCAGCTAACTATGGCTACACCTTC. This gives the protein CATSSPSGGSANYGYTF. Full variable domain (remainder filled in from reference TRBV15 and TRBJ1-2): DAMVIQNPRYQVTQFGKPVTLSCSQTLNHNVMYWYQQKSSQAPKLLFHYYDKDFNNEADTPDNFQSRRPNTSFCFLDIRSPGLGDTAMYLCATSSPSGGSANYGYTFGSGTRLTVV.

V usage is TRBV27 and J usage is TRBJ2-1, with a tentative D call TRBD1 (5 bases). V dropped 0 bases and J dropped 0 bases, with 12 bases sitting between them. Looked up from germline, CDR1 is MNHEY and CDR2 is SMNVEV (reference sequence). The CDR3 has 17 amino acids. In DNA form, the CDR3 reads TGTGCCAGCAGTTTATCGACAGCGTCGAGCTCCTACAATGAGCAGTTCTTC. This encodes CASSLSTASSSYNEQFF.